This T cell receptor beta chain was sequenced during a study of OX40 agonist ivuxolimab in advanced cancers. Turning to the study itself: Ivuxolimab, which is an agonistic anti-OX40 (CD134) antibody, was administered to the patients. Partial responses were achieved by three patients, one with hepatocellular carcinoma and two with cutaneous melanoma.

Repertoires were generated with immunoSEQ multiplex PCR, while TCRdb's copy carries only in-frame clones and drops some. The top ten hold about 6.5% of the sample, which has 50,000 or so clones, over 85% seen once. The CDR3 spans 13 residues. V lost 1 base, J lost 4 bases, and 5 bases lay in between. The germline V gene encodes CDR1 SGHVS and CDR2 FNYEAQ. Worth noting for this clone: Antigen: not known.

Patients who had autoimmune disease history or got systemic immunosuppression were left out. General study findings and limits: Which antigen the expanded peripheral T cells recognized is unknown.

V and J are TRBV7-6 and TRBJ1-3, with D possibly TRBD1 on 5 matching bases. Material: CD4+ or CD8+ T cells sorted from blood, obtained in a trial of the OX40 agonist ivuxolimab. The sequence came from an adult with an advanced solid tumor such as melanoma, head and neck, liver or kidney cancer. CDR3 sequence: CASSLGTGNTIYF. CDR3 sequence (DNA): TGTGCCAGCAGCTTAGGGACAGGAAACACCATATATTTT.